These 7 T cell receptor beta chains were sequenced from one sample in a study of blood T cell repertoires in COVID-19. Assay: immunoSEQ multiplex PCR; the TCRdb copy retains only in-frame clones and omits some. The sample has about 94,000 clones; approximately 83% are singletons. Sequenced sample: peripheral blood. The origin of the receptors is a man in his 60s with acute or convalescent COVID-19.

CDR3 DNA sequence: TGCGCCAGCAGCTATGGCGGGGGTCGAGCAACAGATACGCAGTATTTT. Its translation: CASSYGGGRATDTQYF. The rearrangement joins TRBV5-1 to TRBJ2-3; 7 bases fit TRBD2. V lost 3 bases to trimming and J lost 3 bases; unmatched junction nucleotides: 10. CDR1 is SGHRS and CDR2 is YFSETQ in the germline V gene. The CDR3 contains 16 residues. Using reference TRBV5-1 and TRBJ2-3 for the parts outside the CDR3, the full variable domain is KAGVTQTPRYLIKTRGQQVTLSCSPISGHRSVSWYQQTPGQGLQFLFEYFSETQRNKGNFPGRFSGRQFSNSRSEMNVSTLELGDSALYLCASSYGGGRATDTQYFGPGTRLTVL.

The V gene is TRBV3-1 (or the pseudogene TRBV3-2), the J gene TRBJ1-5; D is unclear. CDR3 length equals 12 residues. Trimming removed 4 bases from V and 4 bases from J, with 5 bases in between. Per the germline V gene, CDR1 is LGHDT and CDR2 is YNNKEL (reference sequence). CDR3 sequence (DNA): TGTGCCAGCAGCCTCCCGAATCAGCCCCAGCATTTT. Translation gives CASSLPNQPQHF.

The rearrangement joins TRBV12-3 or TRBV12-4 to TRBJ2-2; 9 bases are shared with TRBD2. The CDR3 has 13 amino acids. Trimming at V came to 6 bases and at J to 6 bases, leaving 2 bases not matched to a gene. CDR3 in DNA: TGTGCCAGCAGGCAGCGGGGGGCCGGGGAGCTGTTTTTT. Protein sequence: CASRQRGAGELFF.

This chain joins TRBV7-2 and TRBJ2-7, with D tentatively TRBD2 (8 bases). Germline V gene sequence: CDR1 SGHTA, CDR2 FQGNSA. With 5 bases removed from V and 7 bases from J, the gap between germline ends came to 21 bases. The CDR3 covers 15 residues. CDR3 region: CASSQSQTGTREQYF. DNA for the CDR3: TGTGCCAGCAGCCAGTCCCAGACAGGGACTAGGGAGCAGTACTTC.

This clone was counted between two and nine times. This rearrangement joins TRBV12-3 or TRBV12-4 to TRBJ1-2, with 9 bases that match TRBD1. CDR3 length: 13 residues. J lost 7 bases, V lost 3 bases, and 3 bases had no gene match. The CDR3 reads CASSFADRGGYTF. The DNA for the CDR3 is TGTGCCAGCAGTTTCGCGGACAGGGGTGGCTACACCTTC.

The gene calls are TRBV6-5 and TRBJ2-7; 8 bases line up with TRBD1. Germline V gene lookup returns CDR1 MNHEY and CDR2 SVGAGI. V lost 0 bases, J lost 5 bases, and 6 bases stayed unmatched. This CDR3 has 15 residues. The CDR3 here is CASSYSFAGGNEQYF. The CDR3 DNA reads TGTGCCAGCAGTTACTCATTTGCAGGGGGCAACGAGCAGTACTTC.

The J gene is TRBJ2-5, the V gene TRBV19, with D possibly TRBD2 on 5 matching bases. V lost 1 base and J lost 0, with 12 bases in between. The germline gives CDR1 LNHDA, CDR2 SQIVND (reference sequence). The CDR3 length is 16 residues. DNA for the CDR3: TGTGCCAGTAGTATAGGGCAGACTAAGTACCAAGAGACCCAGTACTTC. This codes for CASSIGQTKYQETQYF.